The 24 T cell receptor beta chains below all came from one sample that was sequenced in a study of early T cells in non-severe SARS-CoV-2 infection. MiXCR, applied by TCRdb to the 5' RACE reads, yields one record per CDR3 protein. The profile shows tens of thousands of distinct CDR3 sequences, about a tenth of them singletons. The sample comprised whole blood. The receptors were gathered from an adult who was a healthcare worker with PCR-confirmed SARS-CoV-2 infection or an uninfected control (not recorded which).

This clonotype was seen repeatedly, ten times or more. This sequence joins TRBV6-2 or TRBV6-3 and TRBJ2-1, with unresolved D. Between the trimmed V and J ends, which lost 4 bases and 7 bases, there was a span of 11 bases. From germline, CDR1 is MNHEY and CDR2 SVGEGT. CDR3 length: 13 residues. The CDR3 sequence: CASSLSVRNEQFF. The CDR3 nucleotides are TGTGCCAGCAGTTTAAGTGTTAGGAATGAGCAGTTCTTC.

This chain uses TRBV7-9 with TRBJ2-5; perhaps TRBD2 as D (6 bases). CDR3 length: 15 amino acids. Germline V CDR1 and CDR2: SEHNR, FQNEAQ (reference sequence). The V end lost 5 bases, the J end lost 3 bases, and 16 bases lay between the germline ends. DNA for the CDR3: TGTGCCAGCAGCCAAGCGGGCAAGACGGAAGAGACCCAGTACTTC. Amino acid sequence: CASSQAGKTEETQYF.

The gene calls are TRBV7-2 and TRBJ2-5; 10 bases fit TRBD2. Germline CDR1 and CDR2: SGHTA and FQGNSA. Trimming cost V 0 bases and J 0 bases; bases outside gene matches: 1. This CDR3 comprises 16 residues. This CDR3 is CASSLAAGGYQETQYF. The CDR3 region has the DNA TGTGCCAGCAGCTTAGCAGCGGGAGGGTACCAAGAGACCCAGTACTTC. Combining the CDR3 with reference TRBV7-2 and TRBJ2-5 gives the whole variable domain GAGVSQSPSNKVTEKGKDVELRCDPISGHTALYWYRQSLGQGLEFLIYFQGNSAPDKSGLPSDRFSAERTGGSVSTLTIQRTQQEDSAVYLCASSLAAGGYQETQYFGPGTRLLVL.

CDR3 loop: CASSGNRDRGYEQYF. CDR3 sequence (DNA): TGTGCCAGCAGCGGGAACCGGGACAGGGGTTACGAGCAGTACTTC. The chain employs TRBV9 and TRBJ2-7, with TRBD1 identical over 10 bases. After removal of 3 bases from V and 4 bases from J, the junction contained 7 bases not matched to a gene. Germline V gene sequence: CDR1 SGDLS, CDR2 YYNGEE. There are 15 residues in the CDR3.

The chain has TRBV18 and TRBJ1-1; no clear D. V was shortened by 1 base and J by 0 bases, with 9 bases between the two germline ends. Germline CDR1 reads KGHSH; CDR2 reads LQKENI. The CDR3 spans 15 residues. The CDR3 sequence is CASSPLREMNTEAFF. CDR3 nucleotides: TGTGCCAGCTCACCACTAAGGGAAATGAACACTGAAGCTTTCTTT. Full variable domain (outside the CDR3, taken from reference TRBV18 and TRBJ1-1): NAGVMQNPRHLVRRRGQEARLRCSPMKGHSHVYWYRQLPEEGLKFMVYLQKENIIDESGMPKERFSAEFPKEGPSILRIQQVVRGDSAAYFCASSPLREMNTEAFFGQGTRLTVV.

This clonotype has a count of ten or more. This chain uses TRBV5-4 with TRBJ2-3; no firm D call. Trimming cost V 6 bases and J 0 bases, with 11 bases left between them. The CDR3 extends over 14 amino acids. From germline, CDR1 is SGHNT and CDR2 YYREEE (reference sequence). The chain's CDR3 is CASNEAPSTDTQYF. CDR3 nucleotides: TGTGCCAGCAATGAAGCACCTAGCACAGATACGCAGTATTTT. Full variable domain (missing parts from reference TRBV5-4 and TRBJ2-3): ETGVTQSPTHLIKTRGQQVTLRCSSQSGHNTVSWYQQALGQGPQFIFQYYREEENGRGNFPPRFSGLQFPNYSSELNVNALELDDSALYLCASNEAPSTDTQYFGPGTRLTVL.

This clonotype appeared many times. The V and J genes are TRBV28 and TRBJ2-1, with 9 bases aligning to TRBD2. V lost 5 bases to trimming and J lost 6 bases; unmatched junction nucleotides: 8. The CDR3 is made up of 15 amino acids. Germline values: CDR1 MDHEN, CDR2 SYDVKM. The CDR3 nucleotides are TGTGCCAGCAGTGTCCCGGGACTAGCCCTCAATGAGCAGTTCTTC. This codes for CASSVPGLALNEQFF.

This clonotype showed up many times. The chain recombines TRBV27 with TRBJ1-2, with D possibly matching TRBD1 (6 bases). The CDR3 is made up of 12 amino acids. Trimming took 7 bases from V and 2 from J, leaving 8 bases between them. Looked up from germline, CDR1 is MNHEY and CDR2 is SMNVEV (reference sequence). The CDR3 coding sequence is TGTGCCAGCAAAGGGGGAAACTATGGCTACACCTTC. It specifies CASKGGNYGYTF.

The V and J genes are TRBV5-6 and TRBJ2-1; TRBD2 matches 13 bases. The J segment lost 3 bases and the V segment lost 4 bases, leaving 7 bases of the junction unmatched. Germline lookup yields CDR1 SGHDT and CDR2 YYEEEE. CDR3 length: 17 residues. The CDR3 DNA is TGTGCCAGCAGCGGCACCGGGACTAGCGGGATCTACAATGAGCAGTTCTTC. The encoded protein is CASSGTGTSGIYNEQFF.

This clonotype was seen ten or more times. CDR3 DNA: TGCGCCAGCAGCCCCCGTGGAGTAGCTAATGAAAAACTGTTTTTT. Its translation is CASSPRGVANEKLFF. The chain is built from TRBV4-1 and TRBJ1-4; no reliable D call. Germline V gives CDR1 MGHRA, CDR2 YSYEKL. The V gene lost 4 bases and the J gene lost 3 bases, with 12 bases spanning the gap. The CDR3 totals 15 residues.

In nucleotides, the CDR3 is TGCAGTGCTAGTGGGACTAGCGGTTGGTACGAGCAGTACTTC. Its translation: CSASGTSGWYEQYF. This rearrangement joins TRBV20-1 to TRBJ2-7, with 11 bases lining up with TRBD2. The length of the CDR3 is 14 residues. V shed 3 bases, J shed 4 bases, and the junction held 5 bases outside the gene matches. Germline lookup yields CDR1 DFQATT and CDR2 SNEGSKA (reference sequence).

This clonotype was picked up one time. V gene TRBV20-1 combines with J gene TRBJ2-2, with 11 bases fitting TRBD1. Germline CDR1 is DFQATT and CDR2 is SNEGSKA (reference sequence). Trimming took 5 bases from V and 3 from J; bases not matched to a gene: 5. This CDR3 region has 15 residues. The CDR3 is CSAPGQGADTGELFF. The CDR3 coding sequence is TGCAGTGCTCCTGGACAGGGGGCTGACACCGGGGAGCTGTTTTTT.

In its sample, this clonotype was seen many times. This chain connects TRBV7-9 to TRBJ2-5; D ambiguous. CDR3 length: 18 amino acids. With 0 bases removed from V and 2 bases from J, the gap between germline ends came to 19 bases. The germline gives CDR1 SEHNR, CDR2 FQNEAQ (reference sequence). The DNA for the CDR3 is TGTGCCAGCAGCTTAGCTAAGGTTATGGGCAGGCCTCAAGAGACCCAGTACTTC. It specifies CASSLAKVMGRPQETQYF.

This clonotype was picked up a small number of times. The rearrangement links TRBV7-2 to TRBJ2-5, with D uncertain. V was shortened by 5 bases and J by 0 bases, with 10 bases between the two germline ends. Per germline, CDR1 SGHTA and CDR2 FQGNSA. The CDR3 length is 14 residues. CDR3 loop: CASSPAGYQETQYF. The CDR3 DNA reads TGTGCCAGCAGCCCAGCCGGGTACCAAGAGACCCAGTACTTC.

The table lists this clonotype with many counts. The chain links TRBV27 to TRBJ1-5; 7 bases are a match to TRBD1. The CDR3 loop spans 12 amino acids. Germline CDR1 is MNHEY and CDR2 is SMNVEV (reference sequence). V shed 3 bases, J shed 7 bases, and the junction held 0 bases outside the gene matches. The CDR3 DNA sequence: TGTGCCAGCAGTTTCAGGGGGCAGCCCCAGCATTTT. Amino acid sequence: CASSFRGQPQHF.

This clonotype was picked up a small number of times. The chain carries TRBV28 and TRBJ1-2; 8 bases line up with TRBD1. This CDR3 is built from 15 residues. The trim removed 4 bases at V and 7 bases at J, leaving 11 bases unmatched. Germline assignment: CDR1 MDHEN and CDR2 SYDVKM. The CDR3 DNA reads TGTGCCAGCAGTTCCCCCGGCAGGGGGCTTGGTGGCTACACCTTC. Translated: CASSSPGRGLGGYTF.

The chain combines TRBV20-1 with TRBJ2-4, with TRBD2 identical over 14 bases. The V gene's germline CDR1 is DFQATT and CDR2 SNEGSKA (reference sequence). The junction had 9 bases not matched to a gene; V was cut back by 5 bases and J by 3 bases. This CDR3 spans 17 amino acids. CDR3 nucleotide sequence: TGCAGTGCTCCTCCGGGACTAGCGGGAGAAAGCAAAAACATTCAGTACTTC. Amino acid sequence: CSAPPGLAGESKNIQYF.

This clonotype was picked up one time. The rearrangement uses TRBV29-1 and TRBJ2-2; the D is unclear. The CDR3 extends over 12 amino acids. Trimming removed 3 bases from V and 1 base from J, with 3 bases in between. The germline CDR1 and CDR2 sequences are SQVTM and ANQGSEA. DNA for the CDR3: TGCAGCGTTGAGGAGAACACCGGGGAGCTGTTTTTT. Its protein is CSVEENTGELFF.

This clonotype has only a few counts. For the CDR3, the DNA is TGCAGCGTTGTACGAGGAGAGACCCAGTACTTC. It translates to CSVVRGETQYF. The rearrangement links TRBV29-1 to TRBJ2-5; D call uncertain. The V gene lost 4 bases and the J gene lost 4 bases, with 7 bases spanning the gap. There are 11 residues in the CDR3. The germline V gene encodes CDR1 SQVTM and CDR2 ANQGSEA.

V and J are TRBV6-1 and TRBJ2-1, with 13 bases lining up with TRBD2. The CDR3 length is 18 residues. Germline assignment: CDR1 MNHNS and CDR2 SASEGT. Trimming at V came to 6 bases and at J to 10 bases, leaving 18 bases not matched to a gene. The CDR3 coding sequence is TGTGCCAGCAGCGGCGGACTAGCGGGAGAATTCAGGTTCCGCGAGCAGTTCTTC. Its translation: CASSGGLAGEFRFREQFF.

This clonotype was detected many times. The V call is TRBV9, the J call TRBJ2-3; TRBD2 matches 7 bases. The CDR3 sequence is 15 residues long. V was pared by 6 bases and J by 0 bases, with 7 bases of the junction left unmatched. Germline assignment: CDR1 SGDLS and CDR2 YYNGEE. CDR3 DNA: TGTGCCAGCACCCCTAGCGGATCTAGCACAGATACGCAGTATTTT. This translates into CASTPSGSSTDTQYF.

This clonotype was recorded many times. The chain recombines TRBV20-1 with TRBJ2-1; 14 nucleotides match TRBD2. The J segment lost 3 bases and the V segment lost 5 bases, leaving 9 bases of the junction unmatched. Looked up from germline, CDR1 is DFQATT and CDR2 is SNEGSKA (reference sequence). There are 17 residues in the CDR3. As DNA, the CDR3 is TGCAGTGCTTATCCGGGACTAGCGGGAGATGACTACAATGAGCAGTTCTTC. This translates into CSAYPGLAGDDYNEQFF.

This clonotype showed up many times. V and J are TRBV18 and TRBJ2-7; D gene ambiguous. Per the germline V gene, CDR1 is KGHSH and CDR2 is LQKENI. V dropped 1 base and J dropped 0 bases, with 10 bases sitting between them. The CDR3 covers 15 residues. The CDR3 nucleotides are TGTGCCAGCTCACCACTACGACGGTGCTCCTACGAGCAGTACTTC. The encoded protein is CASSPLRRCSYEQYF.

The rearrangement links TRBV20-1 to TRBJ2-2; 11 bases are shared with TRBD2. Looked up from germline, CDR1 is DFQATT and CDR2 is SNEGSKA (reference sequence). The J segment lost 3 bases and the V segment lost 0 bases, leaving 0 bases of the junction unmatched. The CDR3 is made up of 15 amino acids. CDR3 nucleotides: TGCAGTGCTAGAGAACTAGCGGGAGACACCGGGGAGCTGTTTTTT. It codes for CSARELAGDTGELFF.